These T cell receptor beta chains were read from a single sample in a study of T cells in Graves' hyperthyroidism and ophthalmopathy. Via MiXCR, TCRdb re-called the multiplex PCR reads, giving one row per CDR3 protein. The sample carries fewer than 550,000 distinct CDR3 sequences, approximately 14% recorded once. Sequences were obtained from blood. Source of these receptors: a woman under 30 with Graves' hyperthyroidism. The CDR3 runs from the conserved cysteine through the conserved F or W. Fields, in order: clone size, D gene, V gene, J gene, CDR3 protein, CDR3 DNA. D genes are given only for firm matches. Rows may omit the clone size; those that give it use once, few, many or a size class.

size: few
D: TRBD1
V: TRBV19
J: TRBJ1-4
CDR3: CASRDRGQKKNEKLFF
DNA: TGTGCCAGTAGGGACCGGGGACAGAAGAAGAATGAAAAACTGTTTTTT

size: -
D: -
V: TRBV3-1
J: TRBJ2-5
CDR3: CASSHRGRETQYF
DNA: TGTGCCAGCAGCCACCGGGGCCGGGAGACCCAGTACTTC

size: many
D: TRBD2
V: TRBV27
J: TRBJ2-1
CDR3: CASTLISGSENEQFF
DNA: TGTGCCAGCACCCTAATTAGCGGGAGTGAAAATGAGCAGTTCTTC

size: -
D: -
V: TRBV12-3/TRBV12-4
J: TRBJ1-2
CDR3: CASVGAAQGASYGYTF
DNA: TGTGCCAGCGTCGGAGCAGCACAGGGAGCGAGCTATGGCTACACCTTC

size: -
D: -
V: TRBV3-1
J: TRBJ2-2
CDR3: CASRPSGVPGELFF
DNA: TGTGCCAGCAGGCCATCGGGGGTCCCCGGGGAGCTGTTTTTT

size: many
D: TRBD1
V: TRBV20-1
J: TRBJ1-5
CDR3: CSAQGASGQPQHF
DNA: TGCAGTGCTCAGGGGGCTAGTGGTCAGCCCCAGCATTTT

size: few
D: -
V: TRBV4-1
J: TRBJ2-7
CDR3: CASSRTTGEVPYEQYF
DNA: TGCGCCAGCAGCCGAACGACAGGCGAAGTCCCCTACGAGCAGTACTTC

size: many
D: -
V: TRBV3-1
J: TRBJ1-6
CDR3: CASSQNYPGRDNSPLHF
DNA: TGTGCCAGCAGCCAGAATTACCCCGGACGGGATAATTCACCCCTCCACTTT

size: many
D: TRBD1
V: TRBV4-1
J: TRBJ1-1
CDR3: CASSQGQGAVNTEAFF
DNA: TGCGCCAGCAGCCAAGGACAGGGGGCAGTGAACACTGAAGCTTTCTTT

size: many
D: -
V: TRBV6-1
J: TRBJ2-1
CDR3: CASSSPPRDEQFF
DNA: TGTGCCAGCAGTTCCCCCCCGAGGGATGAGCAGTTCTTC

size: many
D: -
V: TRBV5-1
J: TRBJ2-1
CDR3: CASGDGNEQFF
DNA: TGCGCCAGCGGGGACGGGAATGAGCAGTTCTTC

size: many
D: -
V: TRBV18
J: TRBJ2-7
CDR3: CASSPPSFGEQYF
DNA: TGTGCCAGCTCACCACCATCCTTCGGCGAGCAGTACTTC

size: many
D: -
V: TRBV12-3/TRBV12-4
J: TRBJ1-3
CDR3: CASSLRTAGNTIYF
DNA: TGTGCCAGCAGCCTTCGGACAGCTGGAAACACCATATATTTT

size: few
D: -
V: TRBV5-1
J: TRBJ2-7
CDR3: CASAAGYEQYF
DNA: TGCGCCAGCGCTGCGGGCTACGAGCAGTACTTC

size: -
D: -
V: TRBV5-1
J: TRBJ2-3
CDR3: CASSFQGRTDTQYF
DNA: TGCGCCAGCAGCTTCCAGGGGCGGACAGATACGCAGTATTTT

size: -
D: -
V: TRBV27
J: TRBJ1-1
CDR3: CASSWGGIMNTEAFF
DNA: TGTGCCAGCAGTTGGGGCGGGATCATGAACACTGAAGCTTTCTTT

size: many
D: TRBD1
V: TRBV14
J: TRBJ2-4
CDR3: CASSPLGTGENIQYF
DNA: TGTGCCAGCAGCCCACTCGGGACAGGAGAAAACATTCAGTACTTC

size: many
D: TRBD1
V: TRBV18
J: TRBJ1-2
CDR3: CASSPETGASYGYTF
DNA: TGTGCCAGCTCACCCGAGACAGGGGCGTCCTATGGCTACACCTTC

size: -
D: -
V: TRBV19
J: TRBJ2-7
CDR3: CASSIVTSVEQYF
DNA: TGTGCCAGTAGTATAGTAACTAGTGTCGAGCAGTACTTC

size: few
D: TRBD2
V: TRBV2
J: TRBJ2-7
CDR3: CASSEHPGTRPPYEQYF
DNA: TGTGCCAGCAGTGAACACCCCGGGACTAGACCCCCCTACGAGCAGTACTTC